Below are 10 T cell receptor beta chains sequenced from a single sample in a study of T cells in Graves' hyperthyroidism and ophthalmopathy. There were TCR beta CDR3 regions amplified from RNA transcripts. Carried out on the TCR CDR3, a first-round RT-PCR used the HTBI primer set. TCRdb ran MiXCR on the multiplex PCR reads and lists one entry per CDR3 protein. The top ten clones hold 15% to 20% of a sample with around 520,000 distinct CDR3 sequences, around an eighth of them seen once. What was sequenced was blood. These receptors came from a woman aged 18-35 years with Graves' hyperthyroidism.

The table lists this clonotype with a few counts. The chain has TRBV20-1 and TRBJ1-4; maybe TRBD1 (6 bases). Trimming stripped 4 bases from V and 7 bases from J, with 13 bases between. The CDR3 loop spans 13 amino acids. Germline CDR1 is DFQATT and CDR2 is SNEGSKA (reference sequence). For the CDR3, the DNA is TGCAGTGCTACGATACAGGGTTCTGAAAAACTGTTTTTT. This gives the protein CSATIQGSEKLFF.

For this clonotype: This may come from a read error, since a much larger clone is one base off. The V and J genes are TRBV27 and TRBJ1-1; no firm D call. The CDR3 is 15 amino acids. The germline CDR1 and CDR2 sequences are MNHEY and SMNVEV (reference sequence). CDR3 loop: CAGSTRWGVGTEAFF. The CDR3 nucleotides read TGTGCCGGCAGTACCCGATGGGGAGTGGGGACTGAAGCTTTCTTT.

CDR3 region: CSATSEGGWTEAFF. CDR3 bases: TGCAGTGCTACGTCGGAGGGGGGGTGGACTGAAGCTTTCTTT. This chain uses TRBV20-1 with TRBJ1-1, with D perhaps matching TRBD1 (6 bases). The CDR3 totals 14 residues. The V end lost 4 bases, the J end lost 5 bases, and 17 bases lay between the germline ends. Germline-derived CDR1 and CDR2 are DFQATT and SNEGSKA (reference sequence).

Ten or more counts support this clonotype. The V call is TRBV28, the J call TRBJ2-2; D gene ambiguous. Germline V lookup: CDR1 MDHEN, CDR2 SYDVKM. V was shortened by 7 bases and J by 7 bases, with 19 bases between the two germline ends. The CDR3 runs to 15 residues. Written as DNA, the CDR3 is TGTGCCAGCACCCCAAAGAATCGGTTCGGCGGGGAGCTGTTTTTT. It is translated as CASTPKNRFGGELFF. The full variable domain, with the rest looked up from reference TRBV28 and TRBJ2-2, is DVKVTQSSRYLVKRTGEKVFLECVQDMDHENMFWYRQDPGLGLRLIYFSYDVKMKEKGDIPEGYSVSREKKERFSLILESASTNQTSMYLCASTPKNRFGGELFFGEGSRLTVL.

At least ten counts were recorded for this clonotype. The rearrangement links TRBV13 to TRBJ1-6, with D perhaps TRBD1 (5 bases). Trimming stripped 6 bases from V and 1 base from J, with 10 bases between. This CDR3 comprises 15 residues. CDR1 PRHDT and CDR2 FYEKMQ come from the germline V gene (reference sequence). The CDR3 region is CASRLKGSYNSPLHF. The CDR3 DNA follows: TGTGCCAGCAGATTAAAGGGGTCCTATAATTCACCCCTCCACTTT.

This clonotype was seen at least ten times. The V call is TRBV3-1, the J call TRBJ2-2; TRBD2 aligns across 12 bases. Germline values: CDR1 LGHDT, CDR2 YNNKEL (reference sequence). With 3 bases clipped from V and 4 bases from J, the junction kept 3 bases outside the gene matches. This CDR3 is built from 16 residues. CDR3 nucleotide sequence: TGTGCCAGCAGCCATCTAGCGGGAGGGCGCACCGGGGAGCTGTTTTTT. Encoded protein: CASSHLAGGRTGELFF.

Worth noting for this clonotype: A junction end diverges from the germline sequence, so it may reflect a read error. The chain couples TRBV27 to TRBJ2-3, with a tentative D call TRBD2 (6 bases). CDR3 length: 15 amino acids. CDR1 and CDR2 from the germline V gene are MNHEY and SMNVEV (reference sequence). As DNA, the CDR3 is TGTGCCAGAAGTTCCCCGGGACTTAGCACAGATACGCAGTATTTT. Amino acid sequence: CARSSPGLSTDTQYF.

The chain combines TRBV5-8 with TRBJ2-7, with a weak D call TRBD1 (6 bases). The V end lost 2 bases, the J end lost 1 base, and 19 bases lay between the germline ends. Germline CDR1 and CDR2: SGHTS and YDEGEE. CDR3 length: 17 amino acids. The CDR3 reads CASSFLSTGRSSYEQYV. As DNA, the CDR3 is TGTGCCAGCAGCTTCCTCTCGACAGGAAGATCATCCTACGAGCAGTACGTC.

This clonotype was seen many times. This chain joins TRBV7-3 and TRBJ2-6; D may be TRBD2 (6 bases). Trimming left V 4 bases short and J 0 bases short, with 13 bases between. Germline-derived CDR1 and CDR2 are SGHTA and FQGTGA. This CDR3 region has 17 residues. CDR3 sequence reads: CASSWRGGSSGANVLTF. CDR3 DNA: TGTGCCAGCAGCTGGCGTGGGGGGAGCTCTGGGGCCAACGTCCTGACTTTC. Supplemented by reference TRBV7-3 and TRBJ2-6, the full variable domain reads GAGVSQTPSNKVTEKGKYVELRCDPISGHTALYWYRQSLGQGPEFLIYFQGTGAADDSGLPNDRFFAVRPEGSVSTLKIQRTERGDSAVYLCASSWRGGSSGANVLTFGAGSRLTVL.

This clonotype has ten or more counts. This chain uses TRBV11-3 with TRBJ1-3; D is possibly TRBD1 (6 bases). The V and J ends lost 6 bases and 4 bases respectively, with 16 bases between them. CDR1 and CDR2 from the germline V gene are SGHNT and YENEEA. This CDR3 comprises 15 residues. This chain's CDR3 is CASSINTGGGNTIYF. CDR3 DNA: TGTGCCAGCAGTATCAACACGGGGGGCGGAAACACCATATATTTT.